This T cell receptor (beta chain) was recovered during a study of T cells in Graves' hyperthyroidism and ophthalmopathy. Findings and limits, study-wide: Using 13 V-J features, a model discriminated ophthalmopathy from stable hyperthyroidism.

As regards this clonotype: Its antigen is unidentified.

V shed 4 bases and J 1 base; nucleotides not matched to a gene: 8. The CDR3 covers 16 residues. Amplification of TCR beta CDR3 regions used RNA as the template. The HTBI primer set drove a first-round RT-PCR of the TCR CDR3. TCRdb processed the multiplex PCR reads anew with MiXCR; each CDR3 protein has one entry. The sample includes around 760,000 distinct CDR3 sequences, just over 35% of them seen just once. Sequencing used blood. The receptor was derived from a middle-aged woman with Graves' hyperthyroidism. This chain uses TRBV12-3 or TRBV12-4 with TRBJ2-7, with TRBD2 matching 9 bases. CDR3 sequence reads: CASSYSASGKSYEQYF. Here the CDR3 DNA reads TGTGCCAGCAGTTACTCCGCTAGCGGGAAATCCTACGAGCAGTACTTC.